A selection of T cell receptor beta chains follows, all from one sample in a study of T cell changes during pregnancy in multiple sclerosis. The method was immunoSEQ multiplex PCR; TCRdb's version includes in-frame clones alone and lacks a portion of them. This table has about 36,000 clones, 90% to 95% appearing once. The input for sequencing was CD4+ T cells from peripheral blood mononuclear cells, taken in the first trimester of pregnancy. These receptors were collected from a female donor with multiple sclerosis, enrolled in a pregnancy study. Each CDR3 is given with its conserved first and last residue.

CDR3 protein: CASSQFSGPYNSPLHF
CDR3 length: 16
V gene: TRBV23-1

CDR3 protein: CASRDPGPYEQYF
CDR3 length: 13
V gene: TRBV2

CDR3 protein: CASSVQPLYEQYF
CDR3 length: 13
V gene: TRBV5-1

CDR3 protein: CASSVGRTAVNTEAFF
CDR3 length: 16
V gene: TRBV11-1

CDR3 protein: CASSQGRASYGYTF
CDR3 length: 14
V gene: TRBV4-1

CDR3 protein: CASSPSTGLNYGYTF
CDR3 length: 15
V gene: TRBV4-2

CDR3 protein: CASSLAQGARRANVLTF
CDR3 length: 17
V gene: TRBV5-1

CDR3 protein: CASTRTRSIVNEQFF
CDR3 length: 15
V gene: TRBV6-6

CDR3 protein: CSVEAVRSGYTF
CDR3 length: 12
V gene: TRBV29-1

CDR3 protein: CASSLGGGAGELFF
CDR3 length: 14
V gene: TRBV11-3

CDR3 protein: CAWTLSRTTHSYNEQFF
CDR3 length: 17
V gene: TRBV30

CDR3 protein: CASSRRQGLNTEAFF
CDR3 length: 15
V gene: TRBV4-1

CDR3 protein: CASSLGQGRTDTQYF
CDR3 length: 15
V gene: TRBV27

CDR3 protein: CASSYAGLDYEQYF
CDR3 length: 14
V gene: TRBV5-1

CDR3 protein: CAISRDIKETQYF
CDR3 length: 13
V gene: TRBV10-3

CDR3 protein: CASSEQGADGYTF
CDR3 length: 13
V gene: TRBV2

CDR3 protein: CASTPGGGKGLKAAFF
CDR3 length: 16
V gene: TRBV7-3

CDR3 protein: CASSSGGYGYTF
CDR3 length: 12
V gene: TRBV28

CDR3 protein: CASSLVDRLSEQYF
CDR3 length: 14
V gene: TRBV5-1

CDR3 protein: CASSNYPMGLAGVETQYF
CDR3 length: 18
V gene: TRBV19

CDR3 protein: CASSYLETEAFF
CDR3 length: 12
V gene: TRBV6-6

CDR3 protein: CAWSLAANTGELFF
CDR3 length: 14
V gene: TRBV30

CDR3 protein: CASSQVRDRGKAFF
CDR3 length: 14
V gene: TRBV7-9

CDR3 protein: CASGLGQGTGGNNEQFF
CDR3 length: 17
V gene: TRBV12-5

CDR3 protein: CASGRGVIGELFF
CDR3 length: 13
V gene: TRBV6-1

CDR3 protein: CASSLLTPGDRIVGETQYF
CDR3 length: 19
V gene: TRBV28

CDR3 protein: CAWREAGALTDTQYF
CDR3 length: 15
V gene: TRBV30